A selection of T cell receptor beta chains follows, all from one sample in a study of blood T cells in healthy people across ages. In TCRdb, the 5' RACE reads were re-called with MiXCR into one record per CDR3 protein. This table has about 720,000 distinct CDR3 sequences, roughly 20% appearing once. Sequencing input: blood. These receptor sequences come from a man aged 65 to 79 in good health. The CDR3 runs from the conserved cysteine through the conserved F or W. The D gene is left open where the match is weak. The size entry is marked missing in some rows and otherwise reads once, few, many or a size class.

V gene	clone size	D gene	J gene	CDR3 DNA	CDR3 protein
TRBV5-1	few	TRBD1	TRBJ2-5	TGCGCCAGCAGCTTAGGACAGGGGGCGCAGACCCAGTACTTC	CASSLGQGAQTQYF
TRBV14	.	TRBD1	TRBJ1-1	TGTGCCAGCAGTCCGACAGGGGGGGACATGAACACTGAAGCTTTCTTT	CASSPTGGDMNTEAFF
TRBV12-3/TRBV12-4	few	.	TRBJ1-1	TGTGCCAGCAGCGGCAGGCAAGGGGACACTGAAGCTTTCTTT	CASSGRQGDTEAFF
TRBV7-2	few	TRBD1	TRBJ1-4	TGTGCCAGCAGCTTCCCAGGGGGGCAGGGTGAAAAACTGTTTTTT	CASSFPGGQGEKLFF
TRBV20-1	.	TRBD2	TRBJ2-1	TGCAGTGCTAGTAAGGCGGCTAGCGGGCCCCCTTACAATGAGCAGTTCTTC	CSASKAASGPPYNEQFF
TRBV7-8	once	TRBD1	TRBJ1-4	TGTGCCAGCAGCTTCACAGGGGCGCGGGAAAAACTGTTTTTT	CASSFTGAREKLFF
TRBV20-1	.	.	TRBJ1-2	TGCAGTGCTAGCCAGAGCGACAAAGGCTATGGCTACACCTTC	CSASQSDKGYGYTF
TRBV20-1	.	TRBD2	TRBJ2-1	TGCAGTGCCCATAAGACTAGCGGTAGCTCCTACAATGAGCAGTTCTTC	CSAHKTSGSSYNEQFF
TRBV20-1	few	.	TRBJ2-1	TGCAGTGCTAGGGGTAGTAGGGTCCTGAACAATGAGCAGTTCTTC	CSARGSRVLNNEQFF
TRBV18	.	.	TRBJ1-6	TGTGCCAGCTCACCTACAGGCTCTTCACCCCTCCACTTT	CASSPTGSSPLHF
TRBV27	few	TRBD1	TRBJ2-4	TGTGCCAGCAGTTTAAGGGGGGACAGGGGACCCAAAAACATTCAGTACTTC	CASSLRGDRGPKNIQYF
TRBV5-1	many	TRBD2	TRBJ2-5	TGCGCCAGCAGCTTGACTAGCGGGGCCCAAGAGACCCAGTACTTC	CASSLTSGAQETQYF
TRBV24-1	once	TRBD2	TRBJ2-1	TGTGCCACCAGTGATTTGAGGCGGGGGAAGTACAATGAGCAGTTCTTC	CATSDLRRGKYNEQFF
TRBV25-1	few	.	TRBJ2-3	TGTGCCAGCAGTGAAGTGGCCCCCGGGGCAGATACGCAGTATTTT	CASSEVAPGADTQYF
TRBV6-5	.	.	TRBJ1-2	TGTGCCGCCGGCCAGGGTGGAATGGCAGGCTATGGCTACACCTTC	CAAGQGGMAGYGYTF